The clone carrying this T cell receptor (beta chain) has only a few counts. What it binds is unknown. The ends were cut back, 11 bases at V and 8 bases at J, with 19 bases in the middle. The CDR3 consists of 13 residues. Germline values: CDR1 ENHRY, CDR2 SYGVKD. This sample stems from a study of response to subunit inactivated influenza vaccine. Study results and caveats: Each seasonal flu vaccination may recruit only limited new T cells, authors suggested.

One entry per CDR3 protein results from TCRdb running MiXCR on the RT-PCR reads. The data hold a few hundred thousand distinct CDR3 sequences, with more than 7% observed a single time. Source: PBMCs from blood, taken around 25 months after vaccination. The receptor comes from a man aged 45-69 years who received an inactivated influenza vaccine. V gene TRBV10-3 combines with J gene TRBJ2-1, with D possibly called TRBD1 or TRBD2 (5 bases each). The CDR3 nucleotides read TGTGCCTCCTATGGGACGCTTGGGGATGAGCAGTTCTTC. This codes for CASYGTLGDEQFF.